This TCR beta chain was identified during a study of T-cell reconstitution after alpha-beta-depleted transplantation in children. A word on this clonotype: Its antigen remains unknown.

Points from the study as a whole: Reportedly, only several hundred clones from non-depleted graft cells drove alpha-beta T-cell counts at about two months.

Construction of the TCRbeta library involved unique molecular identifiers. MiXCR was run by TCRdb on the PCR reads, yielding one entry per CDR3 protein. The sample yields about 640,000 distinct CDR3 sequences, 10% to 15% seen once. The starting material was PBMCs, mostly from graft donor cells, obtained 360 days after TCRalphabeta/CD19-depleted stem cell transplant. This clonotype was obtained from a male patient younger than 18 who had a stem cell transplant for acute myeloid leukemia, so the T cells may come from the graft donor.

Written as DNA, the CDR3 is TGCAGTGCTAGAGACGCAGGGGGATACTCCTACGAGCAGTACTTC. It yields the protein CSARDAGGYSYEQYF. The chain has TRBV20-1 and TRBJ2-7, with 7 bases matching TRBD1. CDR1 is DFQATT, CDR2 SNEGSKA, per germline (reference sequence). J was trimmed by 0 bases and V by 0 bases; bases with no gene match: 5. The length of the CDR3 is 15 residues.